The 12 T cell receptor beta chains given below trace back to one sample, sequenced in a study of cytomegalovirus exposure and HLA in healthy donors. PCR used 60 Vbeta primers and 13 Jbeta primers. The assay was immunoSEQ multiplex PCR, and TCRdb's table has in-frame clones only and misses some. The data show around 70,000 clones, and the top ten clones hold 0.83%. Material for sequencing was PBMCs. These receptors all come from a boy aged 10-17 years in good health and CMV-seronegative.

The genes are TRBV6-1 and TRBJ1-2, with TRBD1 matching over 9 bases. Germline lookup yields CDR1 MNHNS and CDR2 SASEGT. The CDR3 has 16 amino acids. The V and J ends lost 4 bases and 0 bases, in that order; junction bases with no gene match: 6. CDR3 bases: TGTGCCAGCAGTGGGGGGACAGGGCAAACTAACTATGGCTACACCTTC. Amino acid sequence: CASSGGTGQTNYGYTF.

The chain uses TRBV7-9 and TRBJ2-7, with TRBD1 matching 11 bases. Germline V gives CDR1 SEHNR, CDR2 FQNEAQ (reference sequence). Unmatched junction bases numbered 7, after V lost 2 bases and J lost 4 bases. The CDR3 loop spans 16 amino acids. DNA for the CDR3: TGTGCCAGCAGCTTACCCCGGGACAGGGGGGGTTACGAGCAGTACTTC. It encodes CASSLPRDRGGYEQYF.

V gene TRBV6-5 combines with J gene TRBJ2-7; 11 bases are shared with TRBD1. This CDR3 has 15 residues. Unmatched junction bases numbered 5, after V lost 2 bases and J lost 5 bases. Germline values: CDR1 MNHEY, CDR2 SVGAGI. The CDR3 is CASSYVGQGAHEQYF. The CDR3 nucleotides are TGTGCCAGCAGTTACGTTGGACAGGGGGCTCACGAGCAGTACTTC.

The V call is TRBV30, the J call TRBJ2-7, with TRBD1 as a possible D gene (6 bases). This CDR3 has 16 residues. Trimming left V 0 bases short and J 6 bases short, with 21 bases between. Germline V CDR1 and CDR2: GTSNPN, SVGIG (reference sequence). The CDR3 here is CAWSVPRGRGGVEQYF. CDR3 nucleotides: TGTGCCTGGAGTGTTCCGAGGGGCAGGGGTGGGGTCGAGCAGTACTTC.

This rearrangement joins TRBV18 to TRBJ1-5; 10 positions match TRBD1. Trimming cost V 3 bases and J 13 bases; bases outside gene matches: 3. The CDR3 extends over 12 amino acids. The germline gives CDR1 KGHSH, CDR2 LQKENI. CDR3 protein: CASSPGQGVQHF. As DNA, the CDR3 is TGTGCCAGCTCACCCGGACAGGGGGTACAGCATTTT.

The rearrangement uses TRBV19 and TRBJ1-1; D gene unclear. V was clipped by 3 bases and J by 4 bases, with 15 bases between them. The CDR3 runs 15 residues. CDR1 and CDR2 (germline): LNHDA, SQIVND (reference sequence). The CDR3 DNA reads as TGTGCCAGTAGTATGATAACCCTCTATGGCACTGAAGCTTTCTTT. It is translated as CASSMITLYGTEAFF.

The J gene is TRBJ2-3, the V gene TRBV7-3; 9 bases match TRBD1. The length of the CDR3 is 14 residues. V trimming: 4 bases; J trimming: 4 bases; junction bases outside the gene matches: 3. CDR1 is SGHTA, CDR2 FQGTGA, per germline. The CDR3 sequence: CASSSTGGADTQYF. CDR3 nucleotide sequence: TGTGCCAGCAGCTCTACAGGGGGCGCAGATACGCAGTATTTT.

This rearrangement joins TRBV4-1 to TRBJ2-7, with D perhaps matching TRBD2 (6 bases). Trimming stripped 5 bases from V and 5 bases from J, with 19 bases between. The CDR3 has 15 residues. Germline-derived CDR1 and CDR2 are MGHRA and YSYEKL. CDR3 amino acids: CASSGRVGGFDEQYF. In nucleotides, the CDR3 is TGCGCCAGCAGCGGTCGGGTGGGGGGATTTGACGAGCAGTACTTC.

This rearrangement joins TRBV14 to TRBJ1-1; D may be TRBD1 (5 bases). The CDR3 is made up of 15 amino acids. V lost 5 bases and J lost 4, with 17 bases in between. CDR1 SGHDN and CDR2 FVKESK come from the germline V gene. DNA of the CDR3: TGTGCCAGCAGCTTTGGGAGAGGGAGGGGCACTGAAGCTTTCTTT. It is translated as CASSFGRGRGTEAFF.

The V gene is TRBV7-9, the J gene TRBJ1-5; D unclear. This CDR3 is built from 12 residues. The germline gives CDR1 SEHNR, CDR2 FQNEAQ (reference sequence). Trimming stripped 6 bases from V and 0 bases from J, with 3 bases between. The CDR3 sequence: CASSLSNQPQHF. The CDR3 coding sequence is TGTGCCAGCAGTCTTAGCAATCAGCCCCAGCATTTT.

The V gene is TRBV19, the J gene TRBJ1-2; 8 nucleotides agree with TRBD1. The CDR3 is made up of 14 amino acids. V was pared by 7 bases and J by 4 bases, with 8 bases of the junction left unmatched. Germline-derived CDR1 and CDR2 are LNHDA and SQIVND (reference sequence). The CDR3 sequence: CASKVDREGYGYTF. The CDR3 DNA is TGTGCCAGTAAGGTGGACAGGGAGGGCTATGGCTACACCTTC.

The J gene is TRBJ2-1, the V gene TRBV7-6, with 12 positions matching TRBD2. Germline V gives CDR1 SGHVS, CDR2 FNYEAQ. The CDR3 sequence is 16 residues long. Germline trimming cut 5 bases from V and 3 bases from J; bases unmatched to any gene: 5. In nucleotides, the CDR3 is TGTGCCAGCAGCCCTAGCGGGGGGGCTTTCTACAATGAGCAGTTCTTC. Translated, it gives CASSPSGGAFYNEQFF.